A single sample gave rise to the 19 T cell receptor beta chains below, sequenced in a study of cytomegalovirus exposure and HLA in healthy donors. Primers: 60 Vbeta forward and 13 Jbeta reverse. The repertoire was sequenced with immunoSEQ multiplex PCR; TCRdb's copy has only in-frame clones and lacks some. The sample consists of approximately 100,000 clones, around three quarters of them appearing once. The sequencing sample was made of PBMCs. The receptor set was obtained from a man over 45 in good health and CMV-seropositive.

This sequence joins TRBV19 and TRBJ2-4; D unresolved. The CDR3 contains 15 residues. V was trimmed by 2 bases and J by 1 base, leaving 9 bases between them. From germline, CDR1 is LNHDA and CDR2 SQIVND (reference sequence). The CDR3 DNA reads TGTGCCAGTAGTATACCGCGGATGGCCAAAAACATTCAGTACTTC. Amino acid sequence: CASSIPRMAKNIQYF.

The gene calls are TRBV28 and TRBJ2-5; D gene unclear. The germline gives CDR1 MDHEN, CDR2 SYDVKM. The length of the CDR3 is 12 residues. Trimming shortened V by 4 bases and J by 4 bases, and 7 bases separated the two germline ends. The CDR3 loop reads CASSSNRETQYF. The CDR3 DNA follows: TGTGCCAGCAGTTCAAACAGAGAGACCCAGTACTTC.

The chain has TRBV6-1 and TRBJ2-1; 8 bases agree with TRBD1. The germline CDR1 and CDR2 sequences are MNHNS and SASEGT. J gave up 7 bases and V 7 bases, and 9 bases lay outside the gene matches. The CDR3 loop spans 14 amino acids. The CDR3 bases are TGTGCCAGCACCCCGTGGCAGGGGGCTAATGAGCAGTTCTTC. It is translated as CASTPWQGANEQFF.

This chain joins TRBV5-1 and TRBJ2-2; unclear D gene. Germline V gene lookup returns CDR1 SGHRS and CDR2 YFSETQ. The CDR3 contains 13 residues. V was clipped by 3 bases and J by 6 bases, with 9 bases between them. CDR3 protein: CASSSNTAGELFF. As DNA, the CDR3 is TGCGCCAGCAGCTCAAATACGGCCGGGGAGCTGTTTTTT.

The CDR3 protein is CASSLVASGSGEDTQYF. CDR3 coding DNA: TGTGCCAGCAGCTTAGTAGCTAGCGGCTCGGGGGAAGATACGCAGTATTTT. The V and J genes are TRBV7-2 and TRBJ2-3; 7 nucleotides match TRBD2. The CDR3 is made up of 17 amino acids. In germline, CDR1 is SGHTA, CDR2 FQGNSA. V gave up 1 base and J gave up 5 bases; unmatched junction bases: 12.

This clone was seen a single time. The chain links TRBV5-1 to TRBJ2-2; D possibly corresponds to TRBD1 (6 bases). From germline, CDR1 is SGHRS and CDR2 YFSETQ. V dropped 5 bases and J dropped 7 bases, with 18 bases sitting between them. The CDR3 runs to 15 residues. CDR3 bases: TGCGCCAGCAGTCCGGACCCAAGAGGGGGCGGGGAGCTGTTTTTT. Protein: CASSPDPRGGGELFF.

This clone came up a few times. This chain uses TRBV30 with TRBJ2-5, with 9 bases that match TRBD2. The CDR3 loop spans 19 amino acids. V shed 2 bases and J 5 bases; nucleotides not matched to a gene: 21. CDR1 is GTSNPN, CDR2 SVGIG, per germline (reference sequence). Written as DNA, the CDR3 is TGTGCCTGGAGTCCGGGACACCGGGGTAGCGGGAGTGTGAGGGAGACCCAGTACTTC. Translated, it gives CAWSPGHRGSGSVRETQYF.

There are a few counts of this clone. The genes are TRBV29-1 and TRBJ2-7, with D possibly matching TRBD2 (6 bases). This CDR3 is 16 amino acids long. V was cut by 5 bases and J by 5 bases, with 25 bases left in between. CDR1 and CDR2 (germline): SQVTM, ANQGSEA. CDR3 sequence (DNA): TGCAGCGTTATGGAAACCGGGGGACCAACTGTGGACGAGCAGTACTTC. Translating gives CSVMETGGPTVDEQYF.

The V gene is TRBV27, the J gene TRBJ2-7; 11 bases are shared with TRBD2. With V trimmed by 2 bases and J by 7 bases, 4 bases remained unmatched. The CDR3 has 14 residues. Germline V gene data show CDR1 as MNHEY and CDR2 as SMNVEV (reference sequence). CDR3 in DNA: TGTGCCAGCAGTTTAAGTCTAGCGGGAGGAGAGCAGTACTTC. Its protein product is CASSLSLAGGEQYF.

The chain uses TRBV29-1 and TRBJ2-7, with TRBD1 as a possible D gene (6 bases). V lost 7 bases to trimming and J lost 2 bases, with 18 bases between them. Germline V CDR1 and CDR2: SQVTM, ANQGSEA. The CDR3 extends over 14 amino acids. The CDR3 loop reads CSAHRDISTYEQYF. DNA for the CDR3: TGCAGCGCCCACCGGGACATCTCCACCTACGAGCAGTACTTC.

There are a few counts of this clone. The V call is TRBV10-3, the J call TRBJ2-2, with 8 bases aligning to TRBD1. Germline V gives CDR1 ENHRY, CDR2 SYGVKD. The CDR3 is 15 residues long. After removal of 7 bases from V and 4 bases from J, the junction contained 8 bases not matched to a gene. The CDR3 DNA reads TGTGCCATCACCCCGGGACAGGTGACCACCGGGGAGCTGTTTTTT. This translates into CAITPGQVTTGELFF.

As DNA, the CDR3 is TGTGCCAGCAGATCTCCGGGACAGGGAGTATATGAAAAACTGTTTTTT. Protein product: CASRSPGQGVYEKLFF. The chain is built from TRBV28 and TRBJ1-4; 9 nucleotides agree with TRBD1. With V trimmed by 6 bases and J by 6 bases, 11 bases remained unmatched. The CDR3 runs to 16 residues. Germline CDR1 and CDR2: MDHEN and SYDVKM. The entire variable domain, with the rest obtained from reference TRBV28 and TRBJ1-4, is as follows: DVKVTQSSRYLVKRTGEKVFLECVQDMDHENMFWYRQDPGLGLRLIYFSYDVKMKEKGDIPEGYSVSREKKERFSLILESASTNQTSMYLCASRSPGQGVYEKLFFGSGTQLSVL.

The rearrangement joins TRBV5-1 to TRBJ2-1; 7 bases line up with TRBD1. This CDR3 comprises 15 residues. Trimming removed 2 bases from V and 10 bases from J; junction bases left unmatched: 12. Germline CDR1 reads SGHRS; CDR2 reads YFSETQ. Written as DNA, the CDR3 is TGCGCCAGCAGCTTCCGACAGGGAGCTGGGGTGGAGCAGTTCTTC. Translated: CASSFRQGAGVEQFF.

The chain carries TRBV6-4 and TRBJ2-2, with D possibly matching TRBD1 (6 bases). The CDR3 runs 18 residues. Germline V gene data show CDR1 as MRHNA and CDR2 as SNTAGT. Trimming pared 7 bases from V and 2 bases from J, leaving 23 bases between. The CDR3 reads CASTFSGIGTPNTGELFF. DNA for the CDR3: TGTGCCAGCACCTTCTCTGGGATCGGGACACCAAACACCGGGGAGCTGTTTTTT.

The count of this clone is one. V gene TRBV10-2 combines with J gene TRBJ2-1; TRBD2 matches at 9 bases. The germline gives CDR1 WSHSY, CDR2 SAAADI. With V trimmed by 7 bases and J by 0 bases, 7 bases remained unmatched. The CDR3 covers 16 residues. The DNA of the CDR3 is TGCGCCAGCATGGGTAGCGGGAGTATCTCCTACAATGAGCAGTTCTTC. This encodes CASMGSGSISYNEQFF.

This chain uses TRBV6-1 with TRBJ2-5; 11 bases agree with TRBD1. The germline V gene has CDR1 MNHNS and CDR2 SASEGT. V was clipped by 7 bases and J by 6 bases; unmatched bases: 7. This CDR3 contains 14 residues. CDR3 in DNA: TGTGCCAGCACCAGAGGACAGGGGGCAAAGACCCAGTACTTC. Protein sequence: CASTRGQGAKTQYF.

The CDR3 DNA sequence: TGTGCCAGCAGGTCGACTAGCGGGAGTAGTGAGACCCAGTACTTC. This encodes CASRSTSGSSETQYF. The chain is built from TRBV6-6 and TRBJ2-5, with 12 bases aligning to TRBD2. CDR3 length: 15 residues. The J segment lost 5 bases and the V segment lost 6 bases, leaving 7 bases of the junction unmatched. The germline V gene encodes CDR1 MNHNY and CDR2 SVGAGI (reference sequence).

CDR3 region: CASSFIGRETDTQYF. The CDR3 DNA reads TGTGCCAGCAGCTTTATCGGGAGGGAGACAGATACGCAGTATTTT. The chain uses TRBV7-9 and TRBJ2-3; TRBD2 matches 8 bases. With 3 bases clipped from V and 3 bases from J, the junction kept 5 bases outside the gene matches. The germline gives CDR1 SEHNR, CDR2 FQNEAQ (reference sequence). CDR3 length: 15 residues.

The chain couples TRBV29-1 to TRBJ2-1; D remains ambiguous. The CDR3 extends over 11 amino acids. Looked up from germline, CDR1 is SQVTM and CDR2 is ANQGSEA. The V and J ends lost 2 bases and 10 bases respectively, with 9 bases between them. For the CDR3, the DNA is TGCAGCGTTGAAAGCTGGGCGGAGCAGTTCTTC. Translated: CSVESWAEQFF.